Each of the 28 T cell receptor beta chains below was sequenced from the same sample in a study of T cell repertoires in cytomegalovirus infection. TCRdb reprocessed the reads via MiXCR and lists one record per CDR3 protein. The sample contains approximately 700,000 distinct CDR3 sequences, approximately 40% of which appear only once. Sequencing was carried out using PBMCs. The receptor source for this set is a human donor in good health (CMV status not recorded). Some clones in this sample may be carry-over from other donors' samples.

The chain links TRBV7-9 to TRBJ2-3, with a possible D match to TRBD2 (5 bases). V was trimmed by 5 bases and J by 0 bases, leaving 15 bases between them. The CDR3 runs 16 residues. The germline gives CDR1 SEHNR, CDR2 FQNEAQ (reference sequence). The CDR3 here is CASSPLAHASTDTQYF. CDR3 sequence (DNA): TGTGCCAGCAGCCCCCTAGCCCATGCTAGCACAGATACGCAGTATTTT.

The chain joins TRBV18 to TRBJ2-7, with D perhaps TRBD1 or TRBD2 (5 bases each). V was trimmed by 2 bases and J by 0 bases, leaving 11 bases between them. CDR3 length equals 15 residues. Germline V lookup: CDR1 KGHSH, CDR2 LQKENI. The CDR3 here is CASSPVEGISYEQYF. CDR3 in DNA: TGTGCCAGCTCACCAGTCGAGGGGATCTCCTACGAGCAGTACTTC.

The V call is TRBV29-1, the J call TRBJ2-2, with D possibly being TRBD1 (6 bases). The CDR3 totals 13 residues. V was pared by 7 bases and J by 1 base, with 10 bases between. Germline assignment: CDR1 SQVTM and CDR2 ANQGSEA. The CDR3 DNA sequence: TGCAGCGCCGGGACACAGAACACCGGGGAGCTGTTTTTT. Its translation is CSAGTQNTGELFF.

The rearrangement links TRBV11-3 to TRBJ1-1; no clear D gene. The V gene lost 1 base and the J gene lost 2 bases, with 14 bases spanning the gap. CDR3 length equals 16 residues. CDR1 and CDR2 (germline): SGHNT, YENEEA. For the CDR3, the DNA is TGTGCCAGCAGCTTAGCATCGGCGAGAGATAACACTGAAGCTTTCTTT. This codes for CASSLASARDNTEAFF. Using reference TRBV11-3 and TRBJ1-1 for the parts outside the CDR3, the full variable domain is EAGVVQSPRYKIIEKKQPVAFWCNPISGHNTLYWYLQNLGQGPELLIRYENEEAVDDSQLPKDRFSAERLKGVDSTLKIQPAELGDSAVYLCASSLASARDNTEAFFGQGTRLTVV.

This clonotype has just a few counts. The V call is TRBV28, the J call TRBJ1-1, with 10 bases aligning to TRBD1. The CDR3 length is 15 residues. V was clipped by 6 bases and J by 4 bases; unmatched bases: 8. Germline V CDR1 and CDR2: MDHEN, SYDVKM. The CDR3 sequence is CASRGGGTGVTEAFF. The CDR3 DNA follows: TGTGCCAGCAGGGGGGGTGGGACAGGGGTCACTGAAGCTTTCTTT.

This clonotype was seen many times. This sequence joins TRBV12-5 and TRBJ2-3; 9 bases are shared with TRBD1. Germline loops: CDR1 LGHNT, CDR2 FRNRAP. With V trimmed by 5 bases and J by 5 bases, 14 bases remained unmatched. The CDR3 spans 17 residues. The CDR3, as DNA: TGTGCTAGTGGTCCTGGCGGTAGGACAGGGGAGAAAGATACGCAGTATTTT. It codes for CASGPGGRTGEKDTQYF.

The J gene is TRBJ2-5, the V gene TRBV20-1, with TRBD2 identical over 8 bases. Trimming took 2 bases from V and 4 from J; bases not matched to a gene: 3. Looked up from germline, CDR1 is DFQATT and CDR2 is SNEGSKA (reference sequence). The CDR3 is made up of 13 amino acids. The CDR3 spells CSARRLAGETQYF. CDR3 in DNA: TGCAGTGCTAGAAGGCTAGCGGGAGAGACCCAGTACTTC.

The V gene is TRBV18, the J gene TRBJ2-7, with 8 nucleotides matching TRBD1. This CDR3 spans 15 amino acids. Losses at the gene ends were 2 bases for V and 5 bases for J; bases not matched to a gene: 8. Per the germline V gene, CDR1 is KGHSH and CDR2 is LQKENI. CDR3 sequence (DNA): TGTGCCAGCTCACCAAACCGGGACAGGTTCAACGAGCAGTACTTC. It yields the protein CASSPNRDRFNEQYF.

The chain recombines TRBV12-3 or TRBV12-4 with TRBJ2-1; TRBD2 matches 7 bases. The CDR3 runs 16 residues. With V trimmed by 5 bases and J by 1 base, 8 bases remained unmatched. The chain's CDR3 is CASSPPGGGSYNEQFF. The CDR3 coding sequence is TGTGCCAGCAGTCCCCCTGGGGGGGGGTCCTACAATGAGCAGTTCTTC.

J is TRBJ1-3 and V is TRBV5-4; 7 bases match TRBD1. The germline gives CDR1 SGHNT, CDR2 YYREEE (reference sequence). V was pared by 3 bases and J by 4 bases, with 7 bases of the junction left unmatched. This CDR3 is built from 15 residues. The CDR3: CASSSDRVAGNTIYF. The DNA of the CDR3 is TGTGCCAGCAGCTCTGACAGGGTCGCCGGAAACACCATATATTTT.

This clonotype has just a few counts. Here the CDR3 DNA reads TGTGCCAGCAGCCCTGCCCCAGGACCGTACGAGCAGTACTTC. Its protein product is CASSPAPGPYEQYF. The genes are TRBV7-8 and TRBJ2-7; no clear D. Per germline, CDR1 SGHVS and CDR2 FQNEAQ. The CDR3 sequence is 14 residues long. Trimming shortened V by 5 bases and J by 4 bases, and 15 bases separated the two germline ends. Full variable domain (rest looked up from reference TRBV7-8 and TRBJ2-7): GAGVSQSPRYKVAKRGQDVALRCDPISGHVSLFWYQQALGQGPEFLTYFQNEAQLDKSGLPSDRFFAERPEGSVSTLKIQRTQQEDSAVYLCASSPAPGPYEQYFGPGTRLTVT.

This clonotype was observed at least ten times. The rearrangement joins TRBV19 to TRBJ2-6, with D hard to call. Trimming pared 3 bases from V and 0 bases from J, leaving 9 bases between. In germline, CDR1 is LNHDA, CDR2 SQIVND (reference sequence). The CDR3 has 16 residues. The CDR3 nucleotides are TGTGCCAGTAGTATCAATGTGTTCTCTGGGGCCAACGTCCTGACTTTC. The encoded protein is CASSINVFSGANVLTF.

This chain joins TRBV14 and TRBJ2-1; 12 bases are shared with TRBD2. V shed 2 bases and J 2 bases; nucleotides not matched to a gene: 7. The CDR3 has 18 residues. Germline CDR1 SGHDN, CDR2 FVKESK. The CDR3 sequence is CASSQWLAGGFAYNEQFF. CDR3 coding DNA: TGTGCCAGCAGCCAATGGCTAGCGGGAGGGTTCGCCTACAATGAGCAGTTCTTC.

This clonotype was seen only a few times. The chain combines TRBV7-9 with TRBJ2-7, with D tentatively TRBD1 (6 bases). The V gene's germline CDR1 is SEHNR and CDR2 FQNEAQ (reference sequence). This CDR3 contains 14 residues. The V end was cut by 5 bases, the J end by 2 bases, with 13 bases between. CDR3 sequence reads: CASSTGTRTYEQYF. DNA of the CDR3: TGTGCCAGCAGCACCGGGACACGAACCTACGAGCAGTACTTC.

This clonotype was recorded at least ten times. V is TRBV7-8 and J is TRBJ2-1; tentatively, D is TRBD2 (6 bases). This CDR3 is 14 amino acids long. Per the germline V gene, CDR1 is SGHVS and CDR2 is FQNEAQ. V lost 4 bases, J lost 2 bases, and 9 bases lay in between. CDR3 nucleotide sequence: TGTGCCAGCAGCTCCGGGACTCCCTACAATGAGCAGTTCTTC. Translated, it gives CASSSGTPYNEQFF.

This clonotype was picked up a small number of times. The rearrangement joins TRBV29-1 to TRBJ2-3; D might be TRBD1 (6 bases). Germline CDR1 SQVTM, CDR2 ANQGSEA. V lost 0 bases and J 5 bases, leaving 18 bases between the germline ends. The CDR3 runs 16 residues. CDR3 nucleotide sequence: TGCAGCGTTGAAGACCCCCGGGACACTCGGGGAGATACGCAGTATTTT. Protein: CSVEDPRDTRGDTQYF.

This clonotype was counted once. V is TRBV2 and J is TRBJ2-5; TRBD2 agrees at 8 bases. Losses at the gene ends were 7 bases for V and 0 bases for J; bases not matched to a gene: 7. The CDR3 is 15 residues long. Germline assignment: CDR1 SNHLY and CDR2 FYNNEI. CDR3 amino acids: CASIHSGMYQETQYF. DNA of the CDR3: TGTGCCAGCATCCATAGCGGGATGTACCAAGAGACCCAGTACTTC.

This chain connects TRBV28 to TRBJ1-4; TRBD1 is a possible D gene (5 bases). Germline V CDR1 and CDR2: MDHEN, SYDVKM. The CDR3 contains 11 residues. Trimming took 6 bases from V and 7 from J, leaving 6 bases between them. DNA of the CDR3: TGTGCCAGCAGGGGGCGTGAAAAACTGTTTTTT. Its translation is CASRGREKLFF.

This clonotype was picked up many times. The V and J genes are TRBV7-6 and TRBJ2-1; D might be TRBD1 or TRBD2, each matching 5 bases. In germline, CDR1 is SGHVS, CDR2 FNYEAQ. This CDR3 is 14 amino acids long. V lost 5 bases and J lost 6, with 14 bases in between. CDR3: CASSMGLGGNEQFF. As DNA, the CDR3 is TGTGCCAGCAGCATGGGCCTTGGGGGCAATGAGCAGTTCTTC.

This clonotype was seen only a few times. V gene TRBV25-1 combines with J gene TRBJ2-3, with 7 bases that match TRBD1. Per germline, CDR1 MGHDK and CDR2 SYGVNS. The CDR3 length is 18 residues. Trimming removed 3 bases from V and 2 bases from J; junction bases left unmatched: 14. CDR3 nucleotide sequence: TGTGCCAGCAGTGACCCTCGGGATGAGGGGGCCGTCACAGATACGCAGTATTTT. Translation: CASSDPRDEGAVTDTQYF.

This clonotype was recorded a few times. J is TRBJ1-1 and V is TRBV7-9; D might be TRBD1 (6 bases). The germline V gene has CDR1 SEHNR and CDR2 FQNEAQ (reference sequence). V lost 4 bases, J lost 5 bases, and 17 bases lay in between. The CDR3 sequence is 15 residues long. Here the CDR3 DNA reads TGTGCCAGCAGCTCCCCACAGGGTGGAGAAACTGAAGCTTTCTTT. Its translation is CASSSPQGGETEAFF.

The chain combines TRBV7-2 with TRBJ1-1, with TRBD1 matching 10 bases. The CDR3 contains 15 residues. Germline CDR1 SGHTA, CDR2 FQGNSA. V dropped 3 bases and J dropped 5; count of bases not matched to a gene: 6. Written as DNA, the CDR3 is TGTGCCAGCAGCTTCCGACAGGGGGCGGTTACTGAAGCTTTCTTT. Protein product: CASSFRQGAVTEAFF.

The chain links TRBV28 to TRBJ2-7; 8 nucleotides align to TRBD2. From germline, CDR1 is MDHEN and CDR2 SYDVKM. The CDR3 spans 14 residues. With V trimmed by 2 bases and J by 4 bases, 4 bases remained unmatched. The CDR3 nucleotides read TGTGCCAGCAGTTTAGTGGGACTAGGTTACGAGCAGTACTTC. Protein: CASSLVGLGYEQYF.

This clonotype was detected many times. V is TRBV7-2 and J is TRBJ1-5; D might be TRBD1 (5 bases). Germline CDR1 reads SGHTA; CDR2 reads FQGNSA. The CDR3 length is 14 residues. Trimming stripped 6 bases from V and 3 bases from J, with 12 bases between. CDR3 sequence reads: CASSPSGPNQPQHF. The CDR3 DNA reads as TGTGCCAGCAGTCCCTCGGGACCCAATCAGCCCCAGCATTTT.

This clonotype was detected only a few times. The chain is built from TRBV2 and TRBJ2-3; a possible D gene is TRBD1 (6 bases). This CDR3 spans 14 amino acids. Germline CDR1 and CDR2: SNHLY and FYNNEI. V lost 3 bases, J lost 5 bases, and 12 bases lay in between. The CDR3 DNA reads TGTGCCAGCAGTGACGACAGGCCTAAAGATACGCAGTATTTT. Its translation: CASSDDRPKDTQYF.

Concerning this clonotype itself: One end of the junction is discordant with germline, which a read error may explain. The chain carries TRBV11-3 and TRBJ2-7; the D gene is possibly TRBD2 (5 bases). Germline V gene lookup returns CDR1 SGHNT and CDR2 YENEEA. The CDR3 loop spans 16 amino acids. CDR3 residues: CSSSRDIRYISYEQYF. The DNA for the CDR3 is TGTTCCAGCAGCCGGGATATTAGGTACATCTCCTACGAGCAGTACTTC.

This clonotype was detected a few times. The CDR3 region has the DNA TGTGCCAGCACCAGGAGTAGCAATCAGCCCCAGCATTTT. It specifies CASTRSSNQPQHF. The J gene is TRBJ1-5, the V gene TRBV6-6; D remains ambiguous. The CDR3 has 13 amino acids. Looked up from germline, CDR1 is MNHNY and CDR2 is SVGAGI (reference sequence). The V end lost 7 bases, the J end lost 0 bases, and 7 bases lay between the germline ends.

CDR3 coding DNA: TGCGCCAGCAAATCCGTAGCTAATGAAAAACTGTTTTTT. Translating gives CASKSVANEKLFF. The chain couples TRBV4-1 to TRBJ1-4; D is unclear. The V gene lost 7 bases and the J gene lost 3 bases, with 9 bases spanning the gap. Germline CDR1 is MGHRA and CDR2 is YSYEKL. The CDR3 length is 13 residues.